This T cell receptor beta chain is from a study of cytomegalovirus exposure and HLA in healthy donors. Notes on the study in general: Most TCRs appeared rarely, but some public TCRs recurred in many donors.

The assay was immunoSEQ multiplex PCR, and TCRdb's table has in-frame clones only and misses some. Among 150,000 to 200,000 clones listed, roughly 90% were seen once. V was clipped by 0 bases and J by 4 bases, with 16 bases between them. The CDR3 is 16 residues long. CDR1 and CDR2 from the germline V gene are SGHRS and YFSETQ. Comment on this clone: Its antigen is not known.

The rearrangement uses TRBV5-1 and TRBJ2-5; tentative D call: TRBD1 (7 bases). The clonotype comes from a woman aged 18-30 years in good health and CMV-seronegative. Sequenced material: PBMCs. In nucleotides, the CDR3 is TGCGCCAGCAGCTTGGCGGCAGGGGGAGGAGGAGAGACCCAGTACTTC. Encoded protein: CASSLAAGGGGETQYF.